These T cell receptor beta chains were read from a single sample in a study of OX40 agonist ivuxolimab in advanced cancers. TCRdb keeps only in-frame clones here, not all; method: immunoSEQ multiplex PCR. This table holds approximately 59,000 clones, more than 80% found once. Sequences were derived from CD4+ or CD8+ T cells sorted from blood, sampled in a trial of the OX40 agonist ivuxolimab. All receptors derive from an adult with an advanced solid tumor such as melanoma, head and neck, liver or kidney cancer. Each CDR3 is given with its conserved first and last residue. A D gene is named only where the DNA matches it firmly. Clone size is given for some rows only: seen once, a few or many times, or a class if the clone is expanded.

D gene	V gene	J gene	clone size	CDR3 DNA	CDR3 protein
.	TRBV7-6	TRBJ1-1	.	TGTGCCAGCAGCTCAGGGGTCACTGAAGCTTTCTTT	CASSSGVTEAFF
TRBD2	TRBV28	TRBJ2-7	few	TGTGCCAGCAGTCCCCGGGGTAGCGGGGGGGCGAGCTCCTACGAGCAGTACTTC	CASSPRGSGGASSYEQYF
.	TRBV5-5	TRBJ2-1	.	TGTGCCAGCAGCGGAAGTGTGTCCTACAATGAGCAGTTCTTC	CASSGSVSYNEQFF
.	TRBV5-1	TRBJ1-1	.	TGCGCCAGCTCCCCACGGGGGGTCACTGAAGCTTTCTTT	CASSPRGVTEAFF
.	TRBV6-5	TRBJ2-7	.	TGTGCCAGCAGACGGGGCTCCTATTACGAGCAGTACTTC	CASRRGSYYEQYF
TRBD1	TRBV11-3	TRBJ2-3	.	TGTGCCAGCAGCCTCCGGACAGGGTCCACAGATACGCAGTATTTT	CASSLRTGSTDTQYF
.	TRBV11-2	TRBJ1-6	.	TGTGCCAGCAGCTCACCCAGGGAACGTAATTCACCCCTCCACTTT	CASSSPRERNSPLHF
TRBD2	TRBV14	TRBJ2-3	.	TGTGCCAGCAGGCGAGGGGGACTAGCTACGGATACGCAGTATTTT	CASRRGGLATDTQYF
.	TRBV2	TRBJ2-7	.	TGTGCCAGCAGCCCTAGCCGGATCCTTGTCTACGAGCAGTACTTC	CASSPSRILVYEQYF
TRBD1	TRBV19	TRBJ2-7	.	TGTGCCAGTAGTATGGGGACAGGGGGCACCTACGAGCAGTACTTC	CASSMGTGGTYEQYF
.	TRBV5-4	TRBJ1-6	few	TGTGCCAGCAGCTCGAGTGTTAATTCACCCCTCCACTTT	CASSSSVNSPLHF
TRBD1	TRBV27	TRBJ1-4	.	TGTGCCAGCAGTTTTTTGGACAGGGGCAATAATGAAAAACTGTTTTTT	CASSFLDRGNNEKLFF
TRBD1	TRBV5-4	TRBJ1-6	.	TGTGCCAGCAGATCCAAATCAGGGGGTCAGAATTCACCCCTCCACTTT	CASRSKSGGQNSPLHF
.	TRBV27	TRBJ1-5	.	TGTGCCAGCAGTTTATCTCATCCGGACTTTAGCGGTGGAGCCCAGCATTTT	CASSLSHPDFSGGAQHF
TRBD2	TRBV6-1	TRBJ2-1	.	TGTGCCAGCAGGCTTCTAGCGGATTACAATGAGCAGTTCTTC	CASRLLADYNEQFF
TRBD1	TRBV2	TRBJ1-2	.	TGTGCCAGCAGTGAGGACAGGAATGGCTACACCTTC	CASSEDRNGYTF
TRBD2	TRBV7-9	TRBJ2-5	.	TGTGCCAGCAGCTTAGGGACTAGCGGGGGGAAGACCCAGTACTTC	CASSLGTSGGKTQYF
TRBD1	TRBV5-5	TRBJ1-3	.	TGTGCCAGCAGCTTGCATGACAGGGGGACTGGAAACACCATATATTTT	CASSLHDRGTGNTIYF
TRBD1	TRBV11-2	TRBJ2-7	.	TGTGCCAGCAGCTCGGACAGGGGTTCCTACGAGCAGTACTTC	CASSSDRGSYEQYF
TRBD1	TRBV5-1	TRBJ2-3	.	TGCGCCAGCAGCTTGGAGGGACAGGGTATCGGCACAGATACGCAGTATTTT	CASSLEGQGIGTDTQYF
TRBD1	TRBV6-4	TRBJ2-7	.	TGTGCCAGCAGTGACCACAGGGGGCTGACGTACGAGCAGTACTTC	CASSDHRGLTYEQYF
TRBD1	TRBV6-6	TRBJ1-1	once	TGTGCCAGCAGTTACTCATCGGACAGGGTCAAAGCTTTCTTT	CASSYSSDRVKAFF
.	TRBV29-1	TRBJ1-1	.	TGCAGCGTTGAGTTGCAGGGTGGGACTGAAGCTTTCTTT	CSVELQGGTEAFF
.	TRBV5-1	TRBJ2-5	.	TGCGCCAGCAGCCCCCTGGGCAGGGCAGGTCAAGAGACCCAGTACTTC	CASSPLGRAGQETQYF